The 6 T cell receptor beta chains in this list originate from one sample, sequenced in a study of T cell changes during pregnancy in multiple sclerosis. The assay was immunoSEQ multiplex PCR, and TCRdb's table has in-frame clones only and misses some. Among tens of thousands of clones, about 90% were seen once, and the ten largest hold less than 0.2%. The sample here was CD4+ T cells from peripheral blood mononuclear cells, taken after pregnancy. The receptors were gathered from a female donor in good health, enrolled as a control in a pregnancy study.

The CDR3 spells CAAGQAYGYTF. The CDR3 region has the DNA TGTGCCGCAGGACAGGCCTATGGCTACACCTTC. The V gene is TRBV19, the J gene TRBJ1-2; TRBD1 agrees at 7 bases. Germline V gene sequence: CDR1 LNHDA, CDR2 SQIVND (reference sequence). The CDR3 consists of 11 residues. Losses at the gene ends were 11 bases for V and 4 bases for J; bases not matched to a gene: 4.

CDR3 bases: TGTGCCAGCAGCATTAATCCGGGACAGGGGAACACTGAAGCTTTCTTT. This encodes CASSINPGQGNTEAFF. The rearrangement joins TRBV7-9 to TRBJ1-1, with TRBD1 matching over 9 bases. The CDR3 is 16 residues long. Trimming took 5 bases from V and 1 from J; bases not matched to a gene: 8. The V gene's germline CDR1 is SEHNR and CDR2 FQNEAQ (reference sequence).

This chain links TRBV5-3 with TRBJ2-7; possibly TRBD1 for D (6 bases). TRBV5-3 is given ORF status, its function remaining uncertain. This CDR3 is built from 14 residues. The germline V and J ends were trimmed by 0 bases and 4 bases, with 11 bases remaining between them. CDR3 in amino acids: CARSLDRDMYEQYF. The DNA for the CDR3 is TGTGCCAGAAGCTTGGACAGGGATATGTACGAGCAGTACTTC.

The CDR3 sequence is CASSFSGLVPYEQYF. Written as DNA, the CDR3 is TGTGCCAGCAGTTTCTCGGGACTGGTACCCTACGAGCAGTACTTC. The chain combines TRBV27 with TRBJ2-7, with a tentative D call TRBD2 (6 bases). The CDR3 has 15 residues. From germline, CDR1 is MNHEY and CDR2 SMNVEV (reference sequence). With 3 bases removed from V and 2 bases from J, the gap between germline ends came to 14 bases.

CDR3: CASSLAPYRDSYEQYF. In DNA, the CDR3 is TGTGCCAGCAGCTTAGCTCCGTACAGGGACTCCTACGAGCAGTACTTC. The chain joins TRBV7-6 to TRBJ2-7, with D perhaps TRBD1 (6 bases). V lost 0 bases to trimming and J lost 0 bases, with 12 bases between them. The CDR3 is made up of 16 amino acids. Germline lookup yields CDR1 SGHVS and CDR2 FNYEAQ.

This clone has just one count. The chain joins TRBV30 to TRBJ1-2; 11 positions match TRBD1. CDR3 size: 17 residues. The V gene's germline CDR1 is GTSNPN and CDR2 SVGIG (reference sequence). Trimming cost V 5 bases and J 7 bases; bases outside gene matches: 18. CDR3 sequence: CAWHLTGTGGDSAGYTF. The CDR3 nucleotides are TGTGCCTGGCACCTCACCGGGACAGGGGGAGACTCGGCTGGCTACACCTTC.